Listed below are T cell receptor beta chains from one sample, sequenced in a study of beta chain features in type 1 diabetes. The repertoire was sequenced with immunoSEQ multiplex PCR; TCRdb's copy has only in-frame clones and lacks some. The sample lists around 300,000 clones; roughly 8% were seen once. The sequencing input was central memory CD4+ T cells from blood. These TCRs come from a woman aged 18-29 years in good health. Each CDR3 is given with its conserved first and last residue. D genes are given only for firm matches. Only part of the rows carry a size: once, few, many, or a class if the clone is expanded.

>TRBJ1-1|TRBV6-1|TRBD1|-
TGTGCCAGCAACCGGGACAGGGGCGTGAACACTGAAGCTTTCTTT
CASNRDRGVNTEAFF
>TRBJ2-3|TRBV11-3|-|-
TGTGCCAGCAGCTTAGGAGGTTGGACTATCCTCGCAGATACGCAGTATTTT
CASSLGGWTILADTQYF
>TRBJ1-5|TRBV7-8|TRBD1|few
TGTGCCAGCAGCTTAGGGGCAGGGGGGGCTCAGCCCCAGCATTTT
CASSLGAGGAQPQHF
>TRBJ2-7|TRBV9|-|-
TGTGCCAGCACCTCGGATGTTTACGAGCAGTACTTC
CASTSDVYEQYF
>TRBJ2-5|TRBV6-1|TRBD1|few
TGTGCCAGCAGCCTACAGGGGGTTCGGGAGACCCAGTACTTC
CASSLQGVRETQYF
>TRBJ2-7|TRBV5-4|TRBD2|few
TGCGCCAGCAGCCAAGGTGGGCCTAGCGGGATTTACGAGCAGTACTTC
CASSQGGPSGIYEQYF
>TRBJ1-3|TRBV7-8|TRBD1|few
TGTGCCAGCAGTCCCGCAGGGGGCGCGGTGGGAAACACCATATATTTT
CASSPAGGAVGNTIYF
>TRBJ1-4|TRBV7-9|TRBD1|few
TGTGCCAGCACCGAAAACCGACAGGGGATCGAAAAACTGTTTTTT
CASTENRQGIEKLFF
>TRBJ2-5|TRBV29-1|TRBD1|few
TGCAGCGTTGGGGGACAGGCGGAAACCGAGACCCAGTACTTC
CSVGGQAETETQYF
>TRBJ1-6|TRBV2|-|few
TGTGCCAGCATTATCAGGGGCGACTCACCCCTCCACTTT
CASIIRGDSPLHF
>TRBJ1-2|TRBV29-1|TRBD1|few
TGCAGCGTTAGGTCAGGGGGCGATGGCTACACCTTC
CSVRSGGDGYTF
>TRBJ1-6|TRBV4-2|-|-
TGTGCCAGCAGCCAAGGATTTGGGAGCTCCTATAATTCACCCCTCCACTTT
CASSQGFGSSYNSPLHF
>TRBJ2-3|TRBV5-1|-|few
TGCGCCAGCAGCTTGGCAAGGGACGCAGATACGCAGTATTTT
CASSLARDADTQYF
>TRBJ1-2|TRBV4-3|-|once
TGCGCCAGCAGCCAGACCGCGGGGGGATACTATGGCTACACCTTC
CASSQTAGGYYGYTF